These 16 T cell receptor delta chains were sequenced from one sample in a study of gamma-delta chains in newborns, infants, children. TCRdb re-called the reads through CATT. Among about 15,000 delta-chain clones listed, around 7% were seen once. The sample taken for sequencing was blood. These receptors originate from a child who was a newborn, infant or young child, either healthy, febrile or measles-vaccinated (not recorded which).

As regards this clone: Sequence at one end of the junction differs from germline and may be a read error. This same CDR3 is encoded by further DNA sequences in the sample. This chain links TRDV2 with TRDJ3; TRDD3 agrees at 11 bases. The germline CDR1 and CDR2 sequences are GEAIGNYY and EKD. This CDR3 has 20 residues. The CDR3 loop is CACDTVLGDKGSWDTRQMFF. The CDR3 DNA follows: TGTGCCTGTGACACCGTACTGGGGGATAAGGGGTCCTGGGACACCCGCCAGATGTTTTTC.

There are a few counts of this clone. TCRdb's protein for this DNA is that of a much larger clone and differs from the translation at residue 17, likely a read error; the protein shown is the DNA translation. The chain is built from TRDV2 and TRDJ3, with TRDD3 matching over 13 bases. Germline values: CDR1 GEAIGNYY, CDR2 EKD. CDR3 length: 19 amino acids. CDR3 sequence reads: CACDVLGDTRSWDTRQIFF. Here the CDR3 DNA reads TGTGCCTGTGACGTACTGGGGGATACGCGCTCCTGGGACACCCGACAGATATTTTTC.

This clone is medium-sized in the sample. CDR3 loop: CACDMLGGDTDKLIF. The CDR3 DNA reads TGTGCCTGTGACATGCTGGGGGGCGACACCGATAAACTCATCTTT. The rearrangement links TRDV2 to TRDJ1, with 7 bases identical to TRDD3. The germline CDR1 and CDR2 sequences are GEAIGNYY and EKD. V lost 2 bases, J lost 0 bases, and 5 bases stayed unmatched. The CDR3 loop spans 15 amino acids.

For this clone: The same CDR3 arises from other DNA sequences in this sample as well. This chain uses TRDV2 with TRDJ2, with TRDD3 identical over 9 bases. The CDR3 contains 17 residues. The germline V gene encodes CDR1 GEAIGNYY and CDR2 EKD. The junction had 6 bases not matched to a gene; V was cut back by 2 bases and J by 0 bases. CDR3 DNA: TGTGCCTGTGACATACTGGGGGACAAAGCTTTGACAGCACAACTCTTCTTT. Translation gives CACDILGDKALTAQLFF.

A word on this clone: TCRdb has a much larger clone's protein, which differs at residue 16 from the translation of this DNA, likely because of a read error; what is shown is the protein translated from the DNA. V and J are TRDV2 and TRDJ3, with 9 positions matching TRDD3. CDR1 is GEAIGNYY and CDR2 is EKD in the germline V gene. This CDR3 region has 18 residues. The CDR3 DNA is TGTGCCTGTGACACGGGGGGATACAGCTCCTGGGACACCCGACAGAGGTTTTTC. Amino acid sequence: CACDTGGYSSWDTRQRFF.

V gene TRDV2 combines with J gene TRDJ3; unclear D gene. CDR3 length: 18 residues. V was pared by 1 base and J by 0 bases, with 12 bases between. The germline CDR1 and CDR2 sequences are GEAIGNYY and EKD. The CDR3 nucleotides read TGTGCCTGTGACACAATTGGTACCCGCTCCTGGGACACCCGACAGATGTTTTTC. This encodes CACDTIGTRSWDTRQMFF.

A remark on this clone: The identical CDR3 is also encoded by other nucleotide sequences in the sample. V gene TRDV2 combines with J gene TRDJ3; the match to TRDD3 covers 10 bases. Germline V gene data show CDR1 as GEAIGNYY and CDR2 as EKD. This CDR3 is built from 21 residues. Trimming took 0 bases from V and 5 from J; bases not matched to a gene: 15. The CDR3 region is CACDTVGGGYAGPRDTRQMFF. CDR3 DNA sequence: TGTGCCTGTGACACCGTAGGCGGGGGATACGCTGGCCCCAGGGACACCCGACAGATGTTTTTC.

The CDR3 DNA reads TGTGCCTGTGACACCCTCCGTACTGGGGTATACTCCTGGGACACCCGACAGATGTTTTTC. This sequence encodes CACDTLRTGVYSWDTRQMFF. The chain recombines TRDV2 with TRDJ3; TRDD3 aligns across 7 bases. The V segment lost 0 bases and the J segment 0 bases; nucleotides outside the gene matches: 10. Germline values: CDR1 GEAIGNYY, CDR2 EKD. This CDR3 region has 20 residues.

This chain connects TRDV1 to TRDJ2, with 10 bases identical to TRDD3. The CDR3 spans 15 residues. The V segment lost 1 base and the J segment 7 bases; nucleotides outside the gene matches: 3. The germline CDR1 and CDR2 sequences are TSWWSYY and QGS. DNA of the CDR3: TGTGCTCTTGGGGAACCTTACTGGGGGATAGCACAACTCTTCTTT. It translates to CALGEPYWGIAQLFF.

This clone was counted ten times or more. Given a far larger clone just one base away, this is likely a sequencing read error. The rearrangement links TRDV2 to TRDJ1, with D maybe TRDD3 (6 bases). The CDR3 has 13 amino acids. V dropped 0 bases and J dropped 3 bases, with 7 bases sitting between them. Per the germline V gene, CDR1 is GEAIGNYY and CDR2 is EKD. Written as DNA, the CDR3 is TGTGCCTGTGACACCTGGGGGGCCGATAAACTCATCTTT. It yields the protein CACDTWGADKLIF.

This clone has at least ten counts. This same CDR3 is encoded by further DNA sequences in the sample. The CDR3 region is CACDILGDTVRSSWDTRQMFF. DNA for the CDR3: TGTGCCTGTGACATACTGGGGGATACGGTCCGAAGCTCCTGGGACACCCGACAGATGTTTTTC. The rearrangement links TRDV2 to TRDJ3; 13 nucleotides match TRDD3. The CDR3 is made up of 21 amino acids. Looked up from germline, CDR1 is GEAIGNYY and CDR2 is EKD. Trimming removed 2 bases from V and 0 bases from J; junction bases left unmatched: 9.

This clone has only a few counts. J is TRDJ2 and V is TRDV2; 11 nucleotides agree with TRDD3. The CDR3 sequence is 16 residues long. Germline trimming cut 2 bases from V and 4 bases from J; bases unmatched to any gene: 5. CDR1 GEAIGNYY and CDR2 EKD come from the germline V gene. This chain's CDR3 is CACDILGDNWTAQLFF. CDR3 coding DNA: TGTGCCTGTGACATACTGGGGGATAATTGGACAGCACAACTCTTCTTT.

Comments on this clone: An end of the junction differs from the germline gene, which may be a read error. Distinct nucleotide sequences in the sample also encode this CDR3. The rearrangement joins TRDV2 to TRDJ1; 8 nucleotides align to TRDD3. The CDR3 consists of 16 residues. Germline CDR1 reads GEAIGNYY; CDR2 reads EKD. As DNA, the CDR3 is TGTGCCTGTGACACCGTCTGGGGGAAATTTATCGATAAACTCATTTTT. As protein: CACDTVWGKFIDKLIF.

This clone turned up a few times. V and J are TRDV2 and TRDJ2, with D perhaps TRDD3 (6 bases). Per germline, CDR1 GEAIGNYY and CDR2 EKD. This CDR3 contains 15 residues. V gave up 3 bases and J gave up 4 bases, with 14 bases separating them. CDR3 residues: CACDVPGEGTAQLFF. As DNA, the CDR3 is TGTGCCTGTGACGTACCGGGGGAGGGGACAGCACAACTCTTCTTT.

This clone was counted many times. The sample carries other DNA sequences with the same CDR3. The chain joins TRDV2 to TRDJ3; D ambiguous. The ends were cut back, 0 bases at V and 0 bases at J, with 8 bases in the middle. The CDR3 loop spans 17 amino acids. Germline V gives CDR1 GEAIGNYY, CDR2 EKD. The DNA of the CDR3 is TGTGCCTGTGACACCGTCTGGAGCTCCTGGGACACCCGACAGATGTTTTTC. It translates to CACDTVWSSWDTRQMFF.

Details on this clone: This specimen includes other DNA sequences encoding the same CDR3. V usage is TRDV2 and J usage is TRDJ3, with 8 bases fitting TRDD3. CDR1 is GEAIGNYY, CDR2 EKD, per germline. The CDR3 length is 18 residues. V lost 3 bases, J lost 0 bases, and 6 bases stayed unmatched. The CDR3 loop is CACDLLGAISWDTRQMFF. CDR3 nucleotides: TGTGCCTGTGACCTACTGGGGGCTATCTCCTGGGACACCCGACAGATGTTTTTC.